A selection of T cell receptor beta chains follows, all from one sample in a study of CD8 T cells in ankylosing spondylitis. Each CDR3 protein is one row after TCRdb ran MiXCR on the 5' RACE reads. The sample contains about 130,000 distinct CDR3 sequences, over 10% of which appear only once. The sequencing input was blood, either unsorted or a sorted T cell fraction (not recorded which). Receptor source: a female donor with ankylosing spondylitis or in good health (not recorded which). Both conserved end residues are part of each CDR3. A D gene is named only where the DNA matches it firmly. For some rows the clone size is stated as once, few or many, or as a class when expanded; others skip it.

d_call clone_size j_call v_call cdr3_nt cdr3_aa
- - TRBJ1-1 TRBV27 TGTGCCAGCAGTTTTAAAGAGATTACTGAAGCTTTCTTT CASSFKEITEAFF
TRBD1 many TRBJ1-5 TRBV12-3/TRBV12-4 TGTGCCAGCAGCTCACCTGGGACAGCTAATCAGCCCCAGCATTTT CASSSPGTANQPQHF
TRBD1 many TRBJ2-5 TRBV5-4 TGTGCCAGCAGCTCGACAGGGGCGGAGACCCAGTACTTC CASSSTGAETQYF
TRBD1 few TRBJ2-7 TRBV5-1 TGCGCCAGCAGCCCGGACAGGGGACCCTCCTACGAGCAGTACTTC CASSPDRGPSYEQYF
- many TRBJ2-2 TRBV30 TGTGCCTGGGACAGATCCACCGGGGAGCTGTTTTTT CAWDRSTGELFF
TRBD2 few TRBJ2-1 TRBV11-2 TGTGCCAGCAGCTTCGCGGGGGGCGGAGGTGAGCAGTTCTTC CASSFAGGGGEQFF
TRBD1 many TRBJ2-1 TRBV15 TGTGCCACCAGCAGATTCACCGGGACAGGCCCCTACAATGAGCAGTTCTTC CATSRFTGTGPYNEQFF
- - TRBJ2-1 TRBV7-9 TGTGCCAGCAGGGAGGTTAATGACAATGAGCAGTTCTTC CASREVNDNEQFF
- many TRBJ1-5 TRBV5-5 TGTGCCAGCAGCTTGGCCCCGGGACAAACAAATCAGCCCCAGCATTTT CASSLAPGQTNQPQHF
- - TRBJ2-7 TRBV18 TGTGCCAGCTCAAGCAGGGATGGGGAGCAGTACTTC CASSSRDGEQYF
- many TRBJ2-7 TRBV11-1 TGTGCCAGCAGTTCAAGCGGTTACTCCTACGAGCAGTACTTC CASSSSGYSYEQYF
- many TRBJ2-1 TRBV5-6 TGTGCCAGCATCAACTCGGGCATCAGGGATGAGCAGTTCTTC CASINSGIRDEQFF
- many TRBJ2-2 TRBV11-2 TGTGCCAGCAGCCCAGACAGGATTGGCGGGGAGCTGTTTTTT CASSPDRIGGELFF
- many TRBJ1-4 TRBV9 TGTGCCAGCAGCGCCGGACAGATAAATGAAAAACTGTTTTTT CASSAGQINEKLFF
- many TRBJ1-1 TRBV5-1 TGCGCCAGCAGCACCGACGGATACACTGAAGCTTTCTTT CASSTDGYTEAFF
- many TRBJ2-1 TRBV3-1 TGTGCCAGCAGCCAAGACGGGGAGGCCCAGTTCTTC CASSQDGEAQFF
- many TRBJ2-1 TRBV30 TGTGCCTGGAGTGGATCGAGGGGTAATGAGCAGTTCTTC CAWSGSRGNEQFF